This is a list of T cell receptor beta chains from one sample in a study of CD8 T cells in Susac syndrome. TCRdb passed the immunoSEQ multiplex PCR reads through MiXCR, listing each CDR3 protein once. The sample has some 140,000 distinct CDR3 sequences; around nine tenths are singletons. The sample was CD8+ T cells from PBMCs. The receptors derive from a human donor with multiple sclerosis. Each CDR3 is given with its conserved first and last residue. D genes are given only for firm matches. Clone size appears in some rows only: once, few, many, or a class for an expanded clone.

TRBV6-5	once	.	TRBJ2-7	CASSNGRIYPYEQYF	TGTGCCAGCTCCAACGGCAGGATCTACCCCTACGAGCAGTACTTC
TRBV6-5	.	.	TRBJ2-3	CASSYSDRTEDTDTQYF	TGTGCCAGCAGTTACTCAGACAGGACCGAGGACACAGATACGCAGTATTTT
TRBV30	once	TRBD1	TRBJ1-1	CAWTRTGGFTEAFF	TGTGCCTGGACCCGGACAGGGGGTTTCACTGAAGCTTTCTTT
TRBV4-1	.	.	TRBJ2-7	CASSQDWGAYYEQYF	TGCGCCAGCAGCCAAGATTGGGGGGCTTACTACGAGCAGTACTTC
TRBV9	once	TRBD2	TRBJ2-6	CASSVPGGGAGANVLTF	TGTGCCAGCAGCGTACCGGGAGGGGGGGCCGGGGCCAACGTCCTGACTTTC
TRBV30	once	.	TRBJ2-7	CAWTRDGSYEQYF	TGTGCCTGGACTAGGGATGGCTCCTACGAGCAGTACTTC
TRBV5-5	.	.	TRBJ1-5	CASSPYQGSNQPQHF	TGTGCCAGCAGCCCATATCAAGGAAGCAATCAGCCCCAGCATTTT
TRBV12-3/TRBV12-4	.	.	TRBJ1-1	CASSLPGTDTEAFF	TGTGCCAGCAGTTTGCCAGGGACCGACACTGAAGCTTTCTTT
TRBV24-1	.	TRBD1	TRBJ2-7	CATSATGSSYEQYF	TGTGCCACCAGTGCGACAGGGTCCAGCTACGAGCAGTACTTC
TRBV12-3/TRBV12-4	.	.	TRBJ2-6	CASSSMGARDYRSGANVLTF	TGTGCCAGCAGTTCGATGGGGGCCAGGGACTACCGCTCTGGGGCCAACGTCCTGACTTTC
TRBV6-5	.	TRBD1	TRBJ2-2	CASSSFDRDGELFF	TGTGCCAGCAGCTCGTTTGACAGGGACGGGGAGCTGTTTTTT
TRBV28	.	.	TRBJ1-1	CASSLAGGETEAFF	TGTGCCAGCAGTTTAGCGGGGGGTGAAACTGAAGCTTTCTTT
TRBV4-1	.	.	TRBJ2-2	CASSPGQSTGELFF	TGCGCCAGCAGTCCCGGACAAAGCACCGGGGAGCTGTTTTTT
TRBV28	.	.	TRBJ2-4	CASSLWLEAKNIQYF	TGTGCCAGCAGTTTATGGTTAGAGGCCAAAAACATTCAGTACTTC
TRBV5-6	.	.	TRBJ2-2	CASSSTGSANTGELFF	TGTGCCAGCAGCTCAACAGGATCGGCGAACACCGGGGAGCTGTTTTTT
TRBV29-1	.	TRBD2	TRBJ2-2	CSVKGVASGNTGELFF	TGCAGCGTTAAAGGGGTAGCTAGCGGGAACACCGGGGAGCTGTTTTTT
TRBV10-3	.	TRBD1	TRBJ2-2	CAISESTGTGELFF	TGTGCCATCAGTGAGTCGACAGGGACCGGGGAGCTGTTTTTT
TRBV27	.	TRBD1	TRBJ1-1	CASQDRGGIAFF	TGTGCCAGCCAAGACAGGGGGGGTATAGCTTTCTTT
TRBV25-1	.	.	TRBJ1-1	CASSPGIMNTEAFF	TGTGCCAGCAGTCCCGGGATAATGAACACTGAAGCTTTCTTT
TRBV14	once	TRBD2	TRBJ2-1	CASSQGGLAGANEQFF	TGTGCCAGCAGCCAGGGTGGACTAGCGGGAGCCAATGAGCAGTTCTTC
TRBV12-3/TRBV12-4	.	.	TRBJ1-5	CASSLADSNQPQHF	TGTGCCAGCAGTTTGGCAGATAGCAATCAGCCCCAGCATTTT
TRBV16	.	.	TRBJ2-1	CASSPWVDGKNEQFF	TGTGCCAGCAGCCCGTGGGTGGACGGGAAAAATGAGCAGTTCTTC
TRBV24-1	.	TRBD2	TRBJ2-2	CATSDPGGSGELFF	TGTGCCACCAGTGACCCGGGGGGTTCCGGGGAGCTGTTTTTT
TRBV12-3/TRBV12-4	.	TRBD2	TRBJ2-3	CASSLGLAGADTQYF	TGTGCCAGCAGTTTAGGGCTAGCGGGAGCAGATACGCAGTATTTT
TRBV30	.	TRBD2	TRBJ2-1	CAWSERLAGEWGEQFF	TGTGCCTGGAGTGAGCGACTAGCGGGAGAATGGGGTGAGCAGTTCTTC
TRBV30	.	TRBD1	TRBJ1-6	CAWTEGAGDSPLHF	TGTGCCTGGACTGAGGGGGCCGGAGATTCACCCCTCCACTTT
TRBV5-8	.	.	TRBJ1-1	CASSLIGGGTEAFF	TGTGCCAGCAGCTTGATCGGGGGTGGCACTGAAGCTTTCTTT
TRBV5-6	.	.	TRBJ2-7	CASSLGLYEQYF	TGTGCCAGCAGCTTGGGACTCTACGAGCAGTACTTC
TRBV20-1	.	.	TRBJ1-2	CSARALYGYTF	TGCAGTGCTAGGGCCCTCTATGGCTACACCTTC
TRBV5-4	.	.	TRBJ1-3	CASSLDRWEDTIYF	TGTGCCAGCAGCTTGGACAGGTGGGAGGACACCATATATTTT
TRBV27	.	.	TRBJ2-5	CASSQLAGLRETQYF	TGTGCCAGCAGTCAGTTGGCGGGGTTACGGGAGACCCAGTACTTC
TRBV13	.	.	TRBJ2-7	CASSPWGASEQYF	TGTGCCAGCAGCCCCTGGGGGGCGTCCGAGCAGTACTTC
TRBV30	.	TRBD1	TRBJ1-2	CAWTLTGAGYTF	TGTGCCTGGACCCTGACAGGGGCGGGCTACACCTTC
TRBV7-2	.	.	TRBJ2-7	CASSLGVRVSHEQYF	TGTGCCAGCAGCTTAGGAGTCCGGGTGAGCCACGAGCAGTACTTC
TRBV7-9	.	TRBD2	TRBJ2-2	CASSPLAGTGELFF	TGTGCCAGCAGCCCACTAGCGGGCACCGGGGAGCTGTTTTTT
TRBV2	.	.	TRBJ2-7	CASKGLAGDPYEQYF	TGTGCCAGCAAGGGTCTGGCAGGGGACCCCTACGAGCAGTACTTC
TRBV14	few	.	TRBJ2-7	CASSPYTSYEQYF	TGTGCCAGCAGCCCTTACACTTCCTACGAGCAGTACTTC
TRBV12-3/TRBV12-4	.	TRBD1	TRBJ1-1	CASSTMTGSNTEAFF	TGTGCCAGCAGCACGATGACAGGGTCGAACACTGAAGCTTTCTTT
TRBV3-1	.	.	TRBJ1-5	CASSQDWGGNQPQHF	TGTGCCAGCAGCCAAGATTGGGGTGGCAATCAGCCCCAGCATTTT
TRBV5-1	once	.	TRBJ2-2	CASSLEGENTGELFF	TGCGCCAGCAGCTTGGAGGGAGAAAACACCGGGGAGCTGTTTTTT
TRBV5-6	once	.	TRBJ2-1	CASSFGVEQFF	TGTGCCAGCAGCTTCGGCGTTGAGCAGTTCTTC
TRBV27	.	.	TRBJ1-1	CASSPFSGGTEAFF	TGTGCCAGCTCACCATTCAGTGGTGGAACTGAAGCTTTCTTT
TRBV20-1	.	.	TRBJ2-2	CSAPDPTGELFF	TGCAGTGCTCCAGACCCCACCGGGGAGCTGTTTTTT
TRBV10-3	.	TRBD1	TRBJ2-2	CAFGTGENTGELFF	TGTGCCTTCGGGACAGGGGAGAACACCGGGGAGCTGTTTTTT
TRBV2	.	TRBD1	TRBJ1-1	CAGTGGTEAFF	TGTGCCGGGACAGGAGGAACTGAAGCTTTCTTT
TRBV27	.	.	TRBJ1-1	CASRRAVNTEAFF	TGTGCCAGCAGGAGGGCTGTGAACACTGAAGCTTTCTTT
TRBV7-9	.	.	TRBJ1-2	CASRDGAGDNYGYTF	TGTGCCAGCAGGGACGGCGCAGGGGATAACTATGGCTACACCTTC
TRBV4-3	.	.	TRBJ1-4	CASSQDRVGEKLFF	TGCGCCAGCAGCCAAGACAGGGTTGGGGAAAAACTGTTTTTT
TRBV18	.	TRBD1	TRBJ2-7	CASSSRDSVHEQYF	TGTGCCAGCTCGTCCCGGGACAGTGTCCACGAGCAGTACTTC